The rows below give T cell receptor beta chains drawn from one sample of a study of OX40 agonist ivuxolimab in advanced cancers. Repertoires were generated with immunoSEQ multiplex PCR, while TCRdb's copy carries only in-frame clones and drops some. The sample lists about 76,000 clones, approximately 85% occurring once. The starting material was CD4+ or CD8+ T cells sorted from blood, obtained in a trial of the OX40 agonist ivuxolimab. The receptors derive from an adult with an advanced solid tumor such as melanoma, head and neck, liver or kidney cancer. Both conserved end residues are part of each CDR3. Each record gives: D gene, CDR3 length, clone size, V gene, J gene, CDR3 protein, CDR3 DNA. A D gene is named only where the DNA matches it firmly. Size is stated for part of the rows, as once, few or many counts, or as a class when the clone is expanded.

NA,14,NA,TRBV18,TRBJ1-2,CASSLGGESYGYTF,TGTGCCAGCTCACTCGGGGGCGAGAGCTATGGCTACACCTTC
NA,11,NA,TRBV30,TRBJ2-7,CAWSVAYEQYF,TGTGCCTGGAGTGTAGCCTACGAGCAGTACTTC
NA,15,NA,TRBV9,TRBJ2-3,CASSVGQFSTDTQYF,TGTGCCAGCAGCGTCGGACAGTTTAGCACAGATACGCAGTATTTT
TRBD2,18,NA,TRBV7-2,TRBJ2-3,CASSLRLAGVGGTDTQYF,TGTGCCAGCAGCTTAAGACTAGCGGGAGTAGGAGGCACAGATACGCAGTATTTT
NA,13,NA,TRBV6-4,TRBJ2-3,CASSDSHGDTQYF,TGTGCCAGCAGTGACTCGCATGGAGATACGCAGTATTTT
NA,14,once,TRBV27,TRBJ2-7,CASSGGGSSYEQYF,TGTGCCAGCAGTGGGGGCGGGAGCTCCTACGAGCAGTACTTC
TRBD1,16,few,TRBV19,TRBJ2-3,CASRPPGQRSSGTQYF,TGTGCCAGTAGACCCCCGGGACAGCGCTCCTCCGGTACGCAGTATTTT
TRBD1,17,NA,TRBV6-1,TRBJ1-2,CASSAPLRDRVSDGYTF,TGTGCCAGCAGTGCACCCCTACGGGACAGGGTTTCGGATGGCTACACCTTC
NA,15,NA,TRBV9,TRBJ1-1,CASSVVGGPNTEAFF,TGTGCCAGCAGCGTAGTCGGGGGCCCGAACACTGAAGCTTTCTTT
NA,16,NA,TRBV7-9,TRBJ2-3,CASSLGMGGRTDTQYF,TGTGCCAGCAGCTTAGGAATGGGGGGCCGGACAGATACGCAGTATTTT
TRBD2,16,NA,TRBV5-1,TRBJ2-1,CASSIRTSGVNNEQFF,TGCGCCAGCAGCATCCGGACTAGCGGGGTGAACAATGAGCAGTTCTTC
NA,14,NA,TRBV15,TRBJ1-1,CATSSGRLNTEAFF,TGTGCCACCAGCTCGGGACGGTTGAACACTGAAGCTTTCTTT
NA,16,NA,TRBV5-1,TRBJ1-1,CASSLEGAGMNTEAFF,TGCGCCAGCAGCTTGGAGGGCGCAGGGATGAACACTGAAGCTTTCTTT
NA,14,NA,TRBV27,TRBJ2-7,CASSLSGPSYEQYF,TGTGCCAGCAGTTTATCCGGGCCCTCCTACGAGCAGTACTTC
NA,15,once,TRBV18,TRBJ1-3,CASSPPGRSGNTIYF,TGTGCCAGCTCACCACCGGGTAGATCTGGAAACACCATATATTTT
NA,13,NA,TRBV7-6,TRBJ1-5,CASSLDRDQPQHF,TGTGCCAGCAGCTTAGACAGGGATCAGCCCCAGCATTTT
NA,14,NA,TRBV19,TRBJ2-7,CASSRAGFSYEQYF,TGTGCCAGTAGTAGAGCAGGGTTTTCCTACGAGCAGTACTTC
TRBD1,14,NA,TRBV5-1,TRBJ1-4,CASSFQGASEKLFF,TGCGCCAGCAGCTTCCAGGGGGCAAGTGAAAAACTGTTTTTT
TRBD1,14,NA,TRBV9,TRBJ2-3,CASSADGTGDTQYF,TGTGCCAGCAGCGCTGACGGGACAGGTGATACGCAGTATTTT
NA,11,few,TRBV20-1,TRBJ2-7,CSATADHEQYF,TGCAGTGCTACAGCCGACCACGAGCAGTACTTC
TRBD2,21,NA,TRBV5-1,TRBJ2-7,CASSLMPPGLAGVRISYEQYF,TGCGCCAGCAGCTTGATGCCGCCGGGACTAGCGGGAGTTCGGATCTCCTACGAGCAGTACTTC
TRBD1,15,NA,TRBV27,TRBJ2-7,CASSPARDRGSEQYF,TGTGCCAGCAGTCCGGCCCGGGACAGGGGGTCAGAGCAGTACTTC
TRBD2,13,few,TRBV30,TRBJ2-5,CAWSFLAEETQYF,TGTGCCTGGAGTTTCCTAGCGGAAGAGACCCAGTACTTC
NA,12,NA,TRBV7-9,TRBJ1-1,CASSLRGVEAFF,TGTGCCAGCAGCTTGCGAGGGGTTGAAGCTTTCTTT
TRBD2,15,few,TRBV5-1,TRBJ2-5,CASSLQAGGQETQYF,TGCGCCAGCAGCTTGCAGGCGGGAGGGCAAGAGACCCAGTACTTC
NA,16,NA,TRBV21-1,TRBJ2-1,CASSATGDKVWNEQFF,TGTGCCAGCAGCGCAACTGGGGATAAAGTGTGGAATGAGCAGTTCTTC
TRBD1,15,NA,TRBV6-4,TRBJ1-2,CASSDSGTGGGGYTF,TGTGCCAGCAGTGACTCCGGGACAGGGGGCGGAGGCTACACCTTC
NA,13,NA,TRBV5-6,TRBJ2-5,CASTRRGQETQYF,TGTGCCAGCACCCGACGGGGGCAAGAGACCCAGTACTTC
TRBD2,16,NA,TRBV6-6,TRBJ2-1,CASSYSGGGRNNEQFF,TGTGCCAGCAGTTACTCGGGCGGCGGGAGGAACAATGAGCAGTTCTTC
NA,13,few,TRBV7-2,TRBJ1-1,CASSFSQGVEAFF,TGTGCCAGCAGCTTTAGCCAGGGAGTTGAAGCTTTCTTT
NA,15,NA,TRBV14,TRBJ1-1,CASSQDSLSYTEAFF,TGTGCCAGCAGCCAAGATAGTCTGAGTTACACTGAAGCTTTCTTT
NA,17,NA,TRBV2,TRBJ1-5,CASSSRAVGTGNQPQHF,TGTGCCAGCAGCTCGAGGGCCGTGGGGACGGGGAATCAGCCCCAGCATTTT
NA,13,few,TRBV4-2,TRBJ1-2,CASSLTSNYGYTF,TGTGCCAGCAGTCTGACATCTAACTATGGCTACACCTTC
TRBD2,20,NA,TRBV7-7,TRBJ2-2,CASSPSERLAGGLNTGELFF,TGTGCCAGCAGCCCCTCCGAGCGTTTGGCGGGAGGCCTGAACACCGGGGAGCTGTTTTTT
TRBD1,13,NA,TRBV6-1,TRBJ2-7,CASLQGAPYEQYF,TGTGCCAGCCTACAGGGGGCCCCCTACGAGCAGTACTTC
TRBD1,14,NA,TRBV19,TRBJ1-5,CASGRDSVYQPQHF,TGTGCCAGCGGCCGGGACAGCGTATATCAGCCCCAGCATTTT
NA,15,NA,TRBV4-2,TRBJ1-2,CASSQERYDDYGYTF,TGTGCCAGCAGCCAAGAACGGTACGATGACTATGGCTACACCTTC
TRBD1,15,NA,TRBV7-6,TRBJ2-7,CASSLGGQGADEQYF,TGTGCCAGCAGCCTGGGGGGACAGGGAGCGGACGAGCAGTACTTC
NA,14,NA,TRBV5-1,TRBJ2-2,CASRGDSGAGELFF,TGCGCCAGCAGGGGGGACTCCGGCGCCGGGGAGCTGTTTTTT
TRBD2,16,NA,TRBV19,TRBJ2-3,CASSTLSGRGTDTQYF,TGTGCCAGTAGTACACTCAGCGGGAGGGGCACAGATACGCAGTATTTT